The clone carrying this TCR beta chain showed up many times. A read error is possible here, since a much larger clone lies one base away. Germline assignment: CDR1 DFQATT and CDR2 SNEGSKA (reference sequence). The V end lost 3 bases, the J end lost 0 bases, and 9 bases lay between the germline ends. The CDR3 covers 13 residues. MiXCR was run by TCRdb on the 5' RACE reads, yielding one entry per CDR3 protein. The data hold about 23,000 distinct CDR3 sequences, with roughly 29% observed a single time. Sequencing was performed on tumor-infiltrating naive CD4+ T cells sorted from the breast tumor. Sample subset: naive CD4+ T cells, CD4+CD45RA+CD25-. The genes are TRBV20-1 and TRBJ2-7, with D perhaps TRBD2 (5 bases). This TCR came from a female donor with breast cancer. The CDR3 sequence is CSARDWGSYEQYF. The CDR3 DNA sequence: TGCAGTGCTAGGGACTGGGGCTCCTACGAGCAGTACTTC.